This TCR beta chain was sequenced in a study of response to subunit inactivated influenza vaccine. TCRdb passed the RT-PCR reads through MiXCR, listing each CDR3 protein once. The sample yields about 540,000 distinct CDR3 sequences, 20% to 25% seen once. Trimming took 4 bases from V and 7 from J; bases not matched to a gene: 8. The CDR3 runs 15 residues. This clonotype was seen more than once but under ten times. This same sample was also part of a study on T cells expressing NK-cell markers. That paper notes: In generating TCR beta cDNA, 5'RACE template switching with UMIs was used. Seven of the eight sequenced donors were HCMV-seropositive; one was seronegative.

The chain has TRBV12-3 or TRBV12-4 and TRBJ1-4; 8 bases match TRBD1. This sequence originates from a man aged 45 to 65 who received an inactivated influenza vaccine. The input for sequencing was CD4+ T cells sorted from PBMCs, taken less than 13 days after vaccination. CDR3 DNA sequence: TGTGCCAGCAGTTCTCGGACAGGGAGGGGTGAAAAACTGTTTTTT. Protein sequence: CASSSRTGRGEKLFF.